This TCR beta chain was retrieved from a study of PD-1 blockade in classical Hodgkin lymphoma. Relapse after autologous stem cell transplantation occurred in every patient, and brentuximab vedotin exposure varied. Researchers report purifying CD4+ T cells from thawed PBMCs by magnetic negative selection. Patients had relapsed/refractory classical Hodgkin lymphoma with complete response, partial response or progressive disease as best response. As regards this clone: Its specificity is unknown.

General study points: CD4+ TCR diversity climbed significantly by C4D1, unlike CD8+ TCR diversity. Patients who responded completely had about the same baseline diversity as newly diagnosed patients. Newly diagnosed patients were reported to start with lower TCR diversity than healthy donors.

V was shortened by 0 bases and J by 2 bases, with 10 bases between the two germline ends. CDR1 is SGHRS, CDR2 YFSETQ, per germline. This CDR3 is 15 amino acids long. Profiling relied on immunoSEQ multiplex PCR, and the TCRdb table lists in-frame clones only, not all of them. The sample has about 27,000 clones; over 65% are singletons. The clonotype comes from a human donor with classical Hodgkin lymphoma. This material consisted of CD4+ T cells from blood, taken at baseline. V usage is TRBV5-1 and J usage is TRBJ2-3, with D hard to call. The CDR3 sequence is CASSLAESHTDTQYF. In DNA, the CDR3 is TGCGCCAGCAGCTTGGCCGAGAGCCACACAGATACGCAGTATTTT.